This is a list of T cell receptor beta chains from one sample in a study of blood T cell repertoires in COVID-19. Data came from immunoSEQ multiplex PCR; TCRdb stores just in-frame clones and leaves some out. The sample consists of a few hundred thousand clones, more than 75% of them appearing once. The sequencing input was peripheral blood. These receptors were taken from a woman aged 25 to 39 with COVID-19, enrolled during active disease. CDR3s include the opening cysteine and the closing phenylalanine or tryptophan. The D gene is left open where the match is weak. Some rows mark clone size as missing; the rest say once, few, many or name a class of expanded clone.

size: -; D: TRBD1; J: TRBJ2-7; V: TRBV5-5; DNA: TGTGCCAGCAGGTTACCGGGACAGAACTACGAGCAGTACTTC; CDR3: CASRLPGQNYEQYF
size: -; D: TRBD2; J: TRBJ2-3; V: TRBV2; DNA: TGTGCCAGCGCAAATCGGGGGGGCACAGATACGCAGTATTTT; CDR3: CASANRGGTDTQYF
size: -; D: -; J: TRBJ1-1; V: TRBV19; DNA: TGTGCCAGTAAAGTAACCCCCCGGACTGAAGCTTTCTTT; CDR3: CASKVTPRTEAFF
size: -; D: TRBD1; J: TRBJ2-6; V: TRBV6-6; DNA: TGTGCCAGCAGCCGACCAGGGGGCCCGAGCTCTGGGGCCAACGTCCTGACTTTC; CDR3: CASSRPGGPSSGANVLTF
size: -; D: TRBD2; J: TRBJ2-7; V: TRBV4-1; DNA: TGCGCCAGCAGCCCGGGACTAGCGGGTCTCTACGAGCAGTACTTC; CDR3: CASSPGLAGLYEQYF
size: -; D: -; J: TRBJ1-5; V: TRBV28; DNA: TGTGCCAGCAGTGTACTACCTCAGCCCCAGCATTTT; CDR3: CASSVLPQPQHF
size: -; D: TRBD2; J: TRBJ2-7; V: TRBV28; DNA: TGTGCCAGCAGGACACTAGCGGCCTCCTACGAGCAGTACTTC; CDR3: CASRTLAASYEQYF
size: once; D: TRBD1; J: TRBJ2-4; V: TRBV20-1; DNA: TGCAGTGCCAGTCGACAGGGGCTTTGGGACATTCAGTACTTC; CDR3: CSASRQGLWDIQYF
size: -; D: TRBD2; J: TRBJ2-1; V: TRBV9; DNA: TGTGCCAGCAGCGTAGCACTAGCGGGAGGGCATGAGCAGTTCTTC; CDR3: CASSVALAGGHEQFF
size: -; D: -; J: TRBJ2-7; V: TRBV18; DNA: TGTGCCAGCTCACCTATTAGCTACGAGCAGTACTTC; CDR3: CASSPISYEQYF
size: -; D: TRBD2; J: TRBJ2-3; V: TRBV14; DNA: TGTGCCAGCAGCCAAGCAAGGGGACTAGCGGGAGGAGCAGATACGCAGTATTTT; CDR3: CASSQARGLAGGADTQYF
size: -; D: -; J: TRBJ1-2; V: TRBV27; DNA: TGTGCCAGCAGCCCCGGGACACCCTATGGCTACACCTTC; CDR3: CASSPGTPYGYTF
size: -; D: TRBD1; J: TRBJ1-1; V: TRBV19; DNA: TGTGCCAGTAGCCCAGGGGGGAACACTGAAGCTTTCTTT; CDR3: CASSPGGNTEAFF
size: -; D: TRBD2; J: TRBJ2-5; V: TRBV28; DNA: TGTGCCAGCAGTTCTCGACTAGCGGGAGATGAAGAGACCCAGTACTTC; CDR3: CASSSRLAGDEETQYF
size: -; D: TRBD2; J: TRBJ2-2; V: TRBV28; DNA: TGTGCCAGCAGCCCCCCTAGCGGGAACACCGGGGAGCTGTTTTTT; CDR3: CASSPPSGNTGELFF
size: -; D: TRBD1; J: TRBJ2-7; V: TRBV3-1/TRBV3-2; DNA: TGTGCCAGCAGCCCAGAGTGGGACAGCTACGAGCAGTACTTC; CDR3: CASSPEWDSYEQYF
size: -; D: TRBD1; J: TRBJ1-2; V: TRBV28; DNA: TGTGCCAGCAGTTTTCAGGGGGCGAGGTATGGCTACACCTTC; CDR3: CASSFQGARYGYTF
size: -; D: TRBD1; J: TRBJ1-5; V: TRBV6-5; DNA: TGTGCCAGCCTAGACAGGGGCAATCAGCCCCAGCATTTT; CDR3: CASLDRGNQPQHF
size: -; D: TRBD1; J: TRBJ2-5; V: TRBV7-3; DNA: TGTGCCAGCAGCTTGGGGGACAGGGGTACCCAATTGGAGACCCAGTACTTC; CDR3: CASSLGDRGTQLETQYF
size: -; D: TRBD1; J: TRBJ2-2; V: TRBV18; DNA: TGTGCCAGCTCACTTTCCCGGGACAGGGCCGCCGGGGAGCTGTTTTTT; CDR3: CASSLSRDRAAGELFF
size: -; D: TRBD2; J: TRBJ2-2; V: TRBV7-8; DNA: TGTGCCAGCAGCGTAGGGACTAGTCGGTCCGGGGAGCTGTTTTTT; CDR3: CASSVGTSRSGELFF
size: -; D: -; J: TRBJ2-5; V: TRBV29-1; DNA: TGCAGCGTTGAAGACGGGTCCCAAGAGACCCAGTACTTC; CDR3: CSVEDGSQETQYF
size: once; D: -; J: TRBJ1-1; V: TRBV20-1; DNA: TGCAGTGCTGCCCAGGGATTTGAAGCTTTCTTT; CDR3: CSAAQGFEAFF
size: few; D: TRBD1; J: TRBJ1-5; V: TRBV30; DNA: TGTGCCTGGAATCCGGGACAGGGAGATCAGCCCCAGCATTTT; CDR3: CAWNPGQGDQPQHF
size: few; D: -; J: TRBJ2-7; V: TRBV3-1/TRBV3-2; DNA: TGTGCCAGCAGCCAGGGACTTAGCTTCCCACTCTACTTC; CDR3: CASSQGLSFPLYF
size: -; D: -; J: TRBJ1-5; V: TRBV28; DNA: TGTGCCAGCAGTTTTTTAGCTCAGCCCCAGCATTTT; CDR3: CASSFLAQPQHF
size: -; D: -; J: TRBJ1-1; V: TRBV9; DNA: TGTGCCCTTAAAGGAACCGGGTCTTCCTGTATGAACACTGAAGCTTTCTTT; CDR3: CALKGTGSSCMNTEAFF
size: -; D: TRBD1; J: TRBJ2-2; V: TRBV7-6; DNA: TGTGCCAGCAGCTTATCTGGGGGACAGGGAAGCACCGGGGAGCTGTTTTTT; CDR3: CASSLSGGQGSTGELFF
size: -; D: TRBD1; J: TRBJ1-5; V: TRBV19; DNA: TGTGCCAGTAGTATAGACCGGGACAGGGTTGATCAGCCCCAGCATTTT; CDR3: CASSIDRDRVDQPQHF
size: -; D: TRBD1; J: TRBJ1-2; V: TRBV7-9; DNA: TGTGCCAGCAGCTTGGACAGGAAAGGTGGCTACACCTTC; CDR3: CASSLDRKGGYTF
size: -; D: TRBD1; J: TRBJ2-5; V: TRBV19; DNA: TGTGCCAGTAGTATCGGACAGGGAGAGACCCAGTACTTC; CDR3: CASSIGQGETQYF
size: -; D: TRBD1; J: TRBJ2-1; V: TRBV9; DNA: TGTGCCAGCAGCGTAGAGGGACAGGGGAGTTTGTATGAGCAGTTCTTC; CDR3: CASSVEGQGSLYEQFF
size: -; D: TRBD1; J: TRBJ1-1; V: TRBV28; DNA: TGTGCCAGCAGCCTAGTCCCGGGACAGGGAATGAACACTGAAGCTTTCTTT; CDR3: CASSLVPGQGMNTEAFF
size: -; D: TRBD1; J: TRBJ2-5; V: TRBV5-1; DNA: TGCGCCAGCAGCCGGGACAGCCTGGAGACCCAGTACTTC; CDR3: CASSRDSLETQYF
size: -; D: TRBD1; J: TRBJ2-4; V: TRBV11-2; DNA: TGTGCCAGCAGCTTAAGGGGAACAGGGGCGCTAGCCAAAAACATTCAGTACTTC; CDR3: CASSLRGTGALAKNIQYF
size: -; D: -; J: TRBJ2-3; V: TRBV6-5; DNA: TGTGCCAGCAGTTACTCACAGAACACAGATACGCAGTATTTT; CDR3: CASSYSQNTDTQYF
size: -; D: TRBD2; J: TRBJ2-7; V: TRBV10-3; DNA: TGTGCCATCAGTGATGGAGCGGGAGGGTACGAGCAGTACTTC; CDR3: CAISDGAGGYEQYF
size: -; D: -; J: TRBJ1-1; V: TRBV3-1/TRBV3-2; DNA: TGTGCCAGCAGCCCTCTGGAGGGGGGGGGCACTGAAGCTTTCTTT; CDR3: CASSPLEGGGTEAFF
size: -; D: -; J: TRBJ2-3; V: TRBV5-1; DNA: TGCGCCAGCAGCTTGGACAGAGCTAGCACAGATACGCAGTATTTT; CDR3: CASSLDRASTDTQYF
size: -; D: TRBD1; J: TRBJ2-5; V: TRBV9; DNA: TGTGCCAGCAGCAAGGGACAGGGCCTTTCGGAGACCCAGTACTTC; CDR3: CASSKGQGLSETQYF
size: -; D: TRBD2; J: TRBJ2-7; V: TRBV19; DNA: TGTGCCAGTAGTATAGAAGGGACTAGTCGGAGCTACGAGCAGTACTTC; CDR3: CASSIEGTSRSYEQYF
size: -; D: TRBD1; J: TRBJ2-5; V: TRBV5-1; DNA: TGCGCCAGCAGCATCGGGACAGGGTTAGAGACCCAGTACTTC; CDR3: CASSIGTGLETQYF
size: -; D: TRBD2; J: TRBJ2-5; V: TRBV6-2/TRBV6-3; DNA: TGTGCCAGCAGTTACGTAGCGGGAGACGGTCGAGAGACCCAGTACTTC; CDR3: CASSYVAGDGRETQYF
size: few; D: TRBD2; J: TRBJ2-7; V: TRBV7-9; DNA: TGTGCCAGCAGCTTAGCGACTAGCGGGAGATGGGAGCAGTACTTC; CDR3: CASSLATSGRWEQYF
size: -; D: TRBD1; J: TRBJ2-5; V: TRBV5-6; DNA: TGTGCCAGCCGAGACAGGGGGCGAGAGACCCAGTACTTC; CDR3: CASRDRGRETQYF
size: once; D: -; J: TRBJ2-5; V: TRBV24-1; DNA: TGTGCCACCAGTGATTCGGGATTCCAAGAGACCCAGTACTTC; CDR3: CATSDSGFQETQYF
size: -; D: TRBD1; J: TRBJ2-7; V: TRBV5-1; DNA: TGCGCCAGCAGCCTAACCGGGACAGTCTCCTACGAGCAGTACTTC; CDR3: CASSLTGTVSYEQYF
size: once; D: -; J: TRBJ2-1; V: TRBV11-2; DNA: TGTGCCAGCAGCTTAGATCCAGGTGAGCAGTTCTTC; CDR3: CASSLDPGEQFF